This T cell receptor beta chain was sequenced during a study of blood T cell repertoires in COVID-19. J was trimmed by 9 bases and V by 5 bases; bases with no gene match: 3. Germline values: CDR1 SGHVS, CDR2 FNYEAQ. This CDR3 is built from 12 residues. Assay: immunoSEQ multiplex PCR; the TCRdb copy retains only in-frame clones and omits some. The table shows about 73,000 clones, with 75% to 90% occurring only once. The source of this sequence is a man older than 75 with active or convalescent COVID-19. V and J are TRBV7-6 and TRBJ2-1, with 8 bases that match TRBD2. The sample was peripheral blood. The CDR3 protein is CASSMTSVEQFF. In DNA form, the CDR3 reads TGTGCCAGCAGCATGACTAGCGTTGAGCAGTTCTTC. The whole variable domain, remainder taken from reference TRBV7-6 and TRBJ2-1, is GAGVSQSPRYKVTKRGQDVALRCDPISGHVSLYWYRQALGQGPEFLTYFNYEAQQDKSGLPNDRFSAERPEGSISTLTIQRTEQRDSAMYRCASSMTSVEQFFGPGTRLTVL.